The 10 T cell receptor beta chains listed next were all sequenced from one sample in a study of identical twins. TCRdb called the 5' RACE reads again in MiXCR, with one record for every CDR3 protein. The table lists 240,000 or so distinct CDR3 sequences, over 9.5% of them singletons. The material sequenced was memory T cells sorted from blood. These receptors originate from a man aged 45-60 years in good health.

This clonotype has only a few counts. The chain links TRBV9 to TRBJ1-1, with D perhaps TRBD1 (5 bases). Germline V CDR1 and CDR2: SGDLS, YYNGEE. This CDR3 has 13 residues. V was shortened by 3 bases and J by 1 base, with 7 bases between the two germline ends. The CDR3 sequence: CASSAGRNTEAFF. CDR3 in DNA: TGTGCCAGCAGCGCAGGGAGGAACACTGAAGCTTTCTTT.

This clonotype was found a few times. The J gene is TRBJ2-3, the V gene TRBV27; either TRBD1 or TRBD2 may supply D (6 bases each). The germline V and J ends were trimmed by 6 bases and 4 bases, with 17 bases remaining between them. The V gene's germline CDR1 is MNHEY and CDR2 SMNVEV (reference sequence). This CDR3 is built from 15 residues. The CDR3 sequence is CASRRKQGGPDTQYF. CDR3 bases: TGTGCCAGCAGACGCAAACAGGGAGGACCAGATACGCAGTATTTT.

The chain carries TRBV2 and TRBJ1-4; 9 positions agree with TRBD1. Germline V gene sequence: CDR1 SNHLY, CDR2 FYNNEI. The CDR3 contains 14 residues. V dropped 6 bases and J dropped 7; count of bases not matched to a gene: 6. The CDR3 loop reads CASRPGQGIEKLFF. The CDR3 nucleotides read TGTGCCAGCAGGCCGGGACAGGGCATTGAAAAACTGTTTTTT.

This chain uses TRBV5-1 with TRBJ2-1; 16 bases are shared with TRBD2. There are 18 residues in the CDR3. V shed 5 bases, J shed 6 bases, and the junction held 11 bases outside the gene matches. Germline V CDR1 and CDR2: SGHRS, YFSETQ. CDR3 DNA: TGCGCCAGCAGGCCGGGACTAGCGGGGGGGACGTCGGTCAATGAGCAGTTCTTC. It translates to CASRPGLAGGTSVNEQFF.

This chain uses TRBV25-1 with TRBJ1-6; D perhaps matches TRBD1 (5 bases). Germline CDR1 is MGHDK and CDR2 is SYGVNS. This CDR3 spans 14 amino acids. V was shortened by 4 bases and J by 10 bases, with 14 bases between the two germline ends. CDR3 DNA sequence: TGTGCCAGCAGTGCCTCGCGGGGGAGGTCACCCCTCCACTTT. As protein: CASSASRGRSPLHF.

A single count supports this clonotype. Being one base from a much bigger clone, this may be a read error. V gene TRBV14 combines with J gene TRBJ2-3; D is perhaps TRBD2 (5 bases). Trimming took 0 bases from V and 0 from J, leaving 13 bases between them. The germline V gene has CDR1 SGHDN and CDR2 FVKESK. The CDR3 extends over 17 amino acids. DNA of the CDR3: TGTGCCAGCAGCCAAGATCGTCGGGGTACTAGCACAGATACGCAGTATTTT. Translation gives CASSQDRRGTSTDTQYF.

This clonotype has just a few counts. This chain links TRBV20-1 with TRBJ2-7; D is ambiguous. Germline CDR1 and CDR2: DFQATT and SNEGSKA (reference sequence). The CDR3 runs to 13 residues. Trimming took off 0 bases at V and 3 bases at J, with 9 bases between the two ends. CDR3 in amino acids: CSARDLHGYEQYF. As DNA, the CDR3 is TGCAGTGCTAGAGATCTGCACGGCTACGAGCAGTACTTC.

A few counts support this clonotype. The V gene is TRBV19, the J gene TRBJ2-5; 9 positions agree with TRBD1. Trimming cost V 2 bases and J 7 bases; bases outside gene matches: 5. The CDR3 covers 14 residues. Germline lookup yields CDR1 LNHDA and CDR2 SQIVND (reference sequence). The CDR3 region is CASSIRDREATQYF. The DNA for the CDR3 is TGTGCCAGTAGTATAAGGGACAGGGAGGCGACCCAGTACTTC.

This clonotype was picked up a small number of times. The chain links TRBV6-1 to TRBJ2-1, with D perhaps given as TRBD1 or TRBD2 (6 bases each). This CDR3 is 12 amino acids long. Germline CDR1 and CDR2: MNHNS and SASEGT. The V gene lost 5 bases and the J gene lost 10 bases, with 12 bases spanning the gap. As DNA, the CDR3 is TGTGCCAGCAGTCGGCAGGGGAGGGAGCAGTTCTTC. Translated: CASSRQGREQFF.

This clonotype came up many times. The genes are TRBV4-2 and TRBJ2-2, with 8 bases aligning to TRBD1. Germline V gene sequence: CDR1 LGHNA, CDR2 YNFKEQ. This CDR3 is built from 16 residues. Trimming removed 2 bases from V and 5 bases from J; junction bases left unmatched: 7. The CDR3 here is CASSQTDRGRTGELFF. The CDR3 nucleotides are TGTGCCAGCAGCCAAACCGACAGGGGAAGGACCGGGGAGCTGTTTTTT.